The entry below describes one T cell receptor beta chain. Its matching antigen is unknown. The data were produced by immunoSEQ multiplex PCR, yet TCRdb's version contains in-frame clones alone and is incomplete. The sample includes fewer than 15,000 clones, around 87% of them seen just once. Autologous stem cell transplantation was followed by relapse in every patient, and brentuximab vedotin exposure varied. Best responses included complete response and partial response; otherwise, the best response was progressive disease. These data come from a study of PD-1 blockade in classical Hodgkin lymphoma. Study conclusions and caveats: Healthy donors were reported to have higher baseline TCR diversity than newly diagnosed patients.

Germline V lookup: CDR1 SGHDN, CDR2 FVKESK. This CDR3 is built from 15 residues. With 4 bases removed from V and 2 bases from J, the gap between germline ends came to 15 bases. This receptor was identified in a human donor with classical Hodgkin lymphoma. Sample: peripheral blood mononuclear cells (PBMCs), taken at baseline. The chain recombines TRBV14 with TRBJ2-7; D remains ambiguous. CDR3 residues: CASSLPYPITYEQYF. In nucleotides, the CDR3 is TGTGCCAGCAGCCTTCCATATCCGATAACCTACGAGCAGTACTTC.